These 31 T cell receptor beta chains originate from one sample sequenced in a study of T-cell reconstitution after alpha-beta-depleted transplantation in children. TCRbeta library construction was performed incorporating unique molecular identifiers. MiXCR, applied by TCRdb to the PCR reads, yields one record per CDR3 protein. The sample contains 450,000 to 600,000 distinct CDR3 sequences, roughly 18% of which appear only once. The sample in question was PBMCs from the stem cell graft donor, obtained from the stem cell graft. The receptors were gathered from a human donor who donated a stem cell graft to a child with acute lymphoblastic leukemia.

The rearrangement links TRBV6-2 or TRBV6-3 to TRBJ1-1; D ambiguous. CDR1 MNHEY and CDR2 SVGEGT come from the germline V gene. This CDR3 contains 14 residues. The V gene lost 5 bases and the J gene lost 2 bases, with 12 bases spanning the gap. The CDR3 loop is CASSQVGENTEAFF. CDR3 DNA: TGTGCCAGCAGTCAAGTTGGGGAAAACACTGAAGCTTTCTTT.

The chain combines TRBV12-3 or TRBV12-4 with TRBJ2-5, with D uncertain. There are 13 residues in the CDR3. The V end lost 7 bases, the J end lost 2 bases, and 11 bases lay between the germline ends. CDR3 coding DNA: TGTGCCAGCAAATTCCTGGGGCAAGAGACCCAGTACTTC. Protein sequence: CASKFLGQETQYF.

This clonotype turned up a few times. The chain is built from TRBV7-9 and TRBJ2-5, with 7 bases fitting TRBD1. V trimming: 1 base; J trimming: 0 bases; junction bases outside the gene matches: 2. The length of the CDR3 is 15 residues. The V gene's germline CDR1 is SEHNR and CDR2 FQNEAQ (reference sequence). The CDR3: CASSLGTGDQETQYF. The CDR3 DNA reads as TGTGCCAGCAGCTTAGGTACAGGGGACCAAGAGACCCAGTACTTC. The full variable domain, completed using reference TRBV7-9 and TRBJ2-5, is DTGVSQNPRHKITKRGQNVTFRCDPISEHNRLYWYRQTLGQGPEFLTYFQNEAQLEKSRLLSDRFSAERPKGSFSTLEIQRTEQGDSAMYLCASSLGTGDQETQYFGPGTRLLVL.

The chain joins TRBV4-1 to TRBJ2-2; possibly TRBD1 or TRBD2 for D (5 bases each). CDR3 length: 15 amino acids. The V end was cut by 0 bases, the J end by 7 bases, with 12 bases between. Germline V gene lookup returns CDR1 MGHRA and CDR2 YSYEKL. The CDR3 sequence: CASSQDRGGRGELFF. CDR3 DNA sequence: TGCGCCAGCAGCCAAGATCGGGGCGGGCGCGGGGAGCTGTTTTTT.

The V and J genes are TRBV20-1 and TRBJ1-1; no clear D. V lost 4 bases and J 6 bases, leaving 9 bases between the germline ends. Germline V lookup: CDR1 DFQATT, CDR2 SNEGSKA (reference sequence). This CDR3 is built from 11 residues. The CDR3 is CSATPGSEAFF. In DNA, the CDR3 is TGCAGTGCTACTCCGGGCTCTGAAGCTTTCTTT.

The V gene is TRBV5-6, the J gene TRBJ1-2, with 8 bases aligning to TRBD1. CDR3 length: 14 residues. Germline-derived CDR1 and CDR2 are SGHDT and YYEEEE. After removal of 4 bases from V and 7 bases from J, the junction contained 9 bases not matched to a gene. CDR3 sequence reads: CASSRLDRGFGYTF. In DNA form, the CDR3 reads TGTGCCAGCAGCCGACTAGACAGGGGCTTTGGCTACACCTTC.

This chain joins TRBV12-3 or TRBV12-4 and TRBJ2-7; 11 bases are a match to TRBD2. The CDR3 is 15 residues long. V was pared by 6 bases and J by 7 bases, with 11 bases of the junction left unmatched. The CDR3 DNA follows: TGTGCCAGCAGCCCTGAGTTAGCGGGAGGGGAGGAGCAGTACTTC. Residues: CASSPELAGGEEQYF.

This clonotype was seen many times. The chain couples TRBV12-3 or TRBV12-4 to TRBJ1-2; D uncertain. V lost 3 bases and J 2 bases, leaving 7 bases between the germline ends. CDR3 length: 13 residues. In DNA form, the CDR3 reads TGTGCCAGCAGTTTCGGGCCCAACTATGGCTACACCTTC. Amino acids: CASSFGPNYGYTF.

The chain has TRBV29-1 and TRBJ1-2; D might be TRBD1 (5 bases). This CDR3 comprises 14 residues. Looked up from germline, CDR1 is SQVTM and CDR2 is ANQGSEA. V shed 7 bases and J shed 0 bases, with 15 bases lying between them. The DNA for the CDR3 is TGCAGCGCCGTGGGGGGGACTTCTAACTATGGCTACACCTTC. Translation: CSAVGGTSNYGYTF.

This rearrangement joins TRBV24-1 to TRBJ2-3, with 11 bases matching TRBD2. Trimming cost V 9 bases and J 1 base; bases outside gene matches: 20. This CDR3 has 20 residues. Germline-derived CDR1 and CDR2 are KGHDR and SFDVKD. The CDR3 sequence is CATGTNSPGLAAVRTDTQYF. The CDR3 DNA is TGTGCCACCGGAACCAATTCACCGGGACTAGCGGCCGTCCGCACAGATACGCAGTATTTT.

The J gene is TRBJ2-1, the V gene TRBV3-1, with 11 positions matching TRBD2. Trimming took 0 bases from V and 7 from J; bases not matched to a gene: 2. Looked up from germline, CDR1 is LGHDT and CDR2 is YNNKEL (reference sequence). This CDR3 contains 15 residues. The CDR3 region has the DNA TGTGCCAGCAGCCAAGATCGACTAGCGGGGAATGAGCAGTTCTTC. Its translation: CASSQDRLAGNEQFF.

This clonotype was observed a handful of times. V usage is TRBV20-1 and J usage is TRBJ2-2; D is uncertain. The CDR3 contains 14 residues. V shed 1 base and J shed 3 bases, with 9 bases lying between them. The germline CDR1 and CDR2 sequences are DFQATT and SNEGSKA (reference sequence). CDR3 in amino acids: CSARVVADTGELFF. CDR3 nucleotide sequence: TGCAGTGCTAGAGTCGTTGCGGACACCGGGGAGCTGTTTTTT.

The rearrangement joins TRBV5-1 to TRBJ2-2; 7 bases map to TRBD2. The CDR3 extends over 17 amino acids. J gave up 5 bases and V 2 bases, and 12 bases lay outside the gene matches. CDR1 and CDR2 from the germline V gene are SGHRS and YFSETQ. CDR3 nucleotides: TGCGCCAGCAGCTTAACGGGAGGCTTTACGAGGACCGGGGAGCTGTTTTTT. Translation: CASSLTGGFTRTGELFF.

V is TRBV9 and J is TRBJ2-5; no definite D call. The V and J ends lost 0 bases and 8 bases respectively, with 11 bases between them. Looked up from germline, CDR1 is SGDLS and CDR2 is YYNGEE. This CDR3 spans 13 amino acids. In DNA, the CDR3 is TGTGCCAGCAGCGTAGGCTACTACGACACCCAGTACTTC. This gives the protein CASSVGYYDTQYF.

In this sample, this clonotype turned up once. The chain recombines TRBV10-2 with TRBJ2-1; no firm D call. The CDR3 has 15 amino acids. The V end was cut by 4 bases, the J end by 3 bases, with 13 bases between. The germline V gene has CDR1 WSHSY and CDR2 SAAADI. CDR3 sequence (DNA): TGCGCCAGCAGTGGGACGGGTATTGTCTACAATGAGCAGTTCTTC. This encodes CASSGTGIVYNEQFF.

This clonotype was observed a handful of times. This rearrangement joins TRBV12-3 or TRBV12-4 to TRBJ2-5; 8 bases are a match to TRBD2. Trimming at V came to 5 bases and at J to 6 bases, leaving 5 bases not matched to a gene. The CDR3 runs to 13 residues. CDR3 loop: CASSPEREKTQYF. CDR3 DNA sequence: TGTGCCAGCAGTCCGGAGCGGGAGAAGACCCAGTACTTC.

This clonotype was seen ten or more times. The chain couples TRBV9 to TRBJ2-4; tentatively, D is TRBD2 (5 bases). CDR3 size: 14 residues. The ends were cut back, 4 bases at V and 6 bases at J, with 14 bases in the middle. CDR1 SGDLS and CDR2 YYNGEE come from the germline V gene. The CDR3 loop reads CASSPPIAGNIQYF. For the CDR3, the DNA is TGTGCCAGCAGCCCCCCCATTGCGGGAAACATTCAGTACTTC.

V is TRBV10-3 and J is TRBJ2-6; no reliable D call. This CDR3 spans 14 amino acids. Trimming removed 6 bases at V and 0 bases at J, with 6 bases between. Per the germline V gene, CDR1 is ENHRY and CDR2 is SYGVKD. As DNA, the CDR3 is TGTGCCATCAGCACAATCTCTGGGGCCAACGTCCTGACTTTC. Translated, it gives CAISTISGANVLTF.

The gene calls are TRBV7-2 and TRBJ1-2; D ambiguous. Germline assignment: CDR1 SGHTA and CDR2 FQGNSA. Trimming stripped 2 bases from V and 3 bases from J, with 7 bases between. This CDR3 has 13 residues. The CDR3 DNA reads TGTGCCAGCAGCTTAAGCCAGTACTATGGCTACACCTTC. Its translation: CASSLSQYYGYTF.

This clonotype was picked up a small number of times. CDR3 nucleotides: TGTGCCAGCAGCGTAAGCGTCACTTCCAATGAGCAGTTCTTC. Its protein product is CASSVSVTSNEQFF. V usage is TRBV11-2 and J usage is TRBJ2-1; D gene uncertain. Germline CDR1 SGHAT, CDR2 FQNNGV. V lost 5 bases and J lost 6, with 14 bases in between. The CDR3 totals 14 residues.

This clonotype was picked up a small number of times. The chain links TRBV5-1 to TRBJ2-1, with D maybe TRBD1 (5 bases). Germline CDR1 SGHRS, CDR2 YFSETQ. Trimming stripped 0 bases from V and 8 bases from J, with 12 bases between. The CDR3 spans 14 residues. Here the CDR3 reads CASSLGVVGDEQFF. The CDR3 region has the DNA TGCGCCAGCAGCTTGGGAGTAGTAGGGGATGAGCAGTTCTTC. The entire variable domain, with the rest obtained from reference TRBV5-1 and TRBJ2-1, is as follows: KAGVTQTPRYLIKTRGQQVTLSCSPISGHRSVSWYQQTPGQGLQFLFEYFSETQRNKGNFPGRFSGRQFSNSRSEMNVSTLELGDSALYLCASSLGVVGDEQFFGPGTRLTVL.

This clonotype is a singleton in its sample. J is TRBJ2-3 and V is TRBV24-1, with 8 positions matching TRBD1. J gave up 3 bases and V 2 bases, and 9 bases lay outside the gene matches. This CDR3 has 17 residues. Per the germline V gene, CDR1 is KGHDR and CDR2 is SFDVKD. This CDR3 is CATSDSPQQGGTDTQYF. The CDR3 DNA is TGTGCCACCAGTGATTCGCCCCAACAGGGGGGAACAGATACGCAGTATTTT.

This clonotype was counted only a few times. This chain connects TRBV12-3 or TRBV12-4 to TRBJ2-7; D might be TRBD2 (7 bases). The V end lost 5 bases, the J end lost 0 bases, and 20 bases lay between the germline ends. The CDR3 length is 17 residues. The CDR3 region is CASSLQRGRGDSYEQYF. CDR3 nucleotide sequence: TGTGCCAGCAGTCTACAGAGGGGGAGGGGGGACTCCTACGAGCAGTACTTC.

This clonotype was observed a handful of times. The gene calls are TRBV6-1 and TRBJ2-6; the match to TRBD2 covers 7 bases. In germline, CDR1 is MNHNS, CDR2 SASEGT. The CDR3 has 17 residues. J lost 4 bases, V lost 8 bases, and 14 bases had no gene match. CDR3: CASGRFAGVGGANVLTF. In DNA, the CDR3 is TGTGCCAGCGGCCGTTTCGCGGGGGTGGGCGGGGCCAACGTCCTGACTTTC.

This clonotype has a handful of counts. The chain recombines TRBV14 with TRBJ1-3, with 8 bases matching TRBD1. V was clipped by 2 bases and J by 7 bases; unmatched bases: 10. Germline values: CDR1 SGHDN, CDR2 FVKESK. The CDR3 loop spans 16 amino acids. The chain's CDR3 is CASSQRDRSIDNTIYF. Written as DNA, the CDR3 is TGTGCCAGCAGCCAACGGGACAGGTCCATCGATAACACCATATATTTT.

In this sample, this clonotype turned up a few times. The rearrangement joins TRBV7-2 to TRBJ2-3; TRBD2 aligns across 11 bases. CDR3 length equals 16 residues. Trimming removed 5 bases from V and 2 bases from J; junction bases left unmatched: 6. Germline CDR1 SGHTA, CDR2 FQGNSA. The CDR3 DNA is TGTGCCAGCAGCCCAGGACTAGCGGGCTACACAGATACGCAGTATTTT. Translation gives CASSPGLAGYTDTQYF.

This chain uses TRBV20-1 with TRBJ2-1, with D possibly TRBD2 on 6 matching bases. Per the germline V gene, CDR1 is DFQATT and CDR2 is SNEGSKA (reference sequence). The V end was cut by 3 bases, the J end by 6 bases, with 12 bases between. This CDR3 is 13 amino acids long. CDR3 protein: CSASYRLVNEQFF. Here the CDR3 DNA reads TGCAGTGCTAGTTACCGACTAGTCAATGAGCAGTTCTTC.

The V call is TRBV29-1, the J call TRBJ2-7, with TRBD2 matching over 8 bases. CDR1 and CDR2 (germline): SQVTM, ANQGSEA. CDR3 length: 13 residues. Unmatched junction bases numbered 6, after V lost 4 bases and J lost 4 bases. The CDR3 loop is CSVGREESYEQYF. In nucleotides, the CDR3 is TGCAGCGTTGGGCGGGAGGAGAGTTACGAGCAGTACTTC.

The chain is built from TRBV7-2 and TRBJ2-1, with TRBD2 as a possible D gene (5 bases). Germline CDR1 and CDR2: SGHTA and FQGNSA. This CDR3 is 16 amino acids long. The V end lost 0 bases, the J end lost 4 bases, and 13 bases lay between the germline ends. For the CDR3, the DNA is TGTGCCAGCAGCTTAGCTTCCGGACTTCCTTACAATGAGCAGTTCTTC. This codes for CASSLASGLPYNEQFF.

The rearrangement uses TRBV7-6 and TRBJ2-3; 9 bases map to TRBD1. The V segment lost 5 bases and the J segment 4 bases; nucleotides outside the gene matches: 7. Germline CDR1 and CDR2: SGHVS and FNYEAQ. This CDR3 has 15 amino acids. This chain's CDR3 is CASSPGQGRPDTQYF. Here the CDR3 DNA reads TGTGCCAGCAGCCCGGGACAGGGTCGTCCAGATACGCAGTATTTT.

The chain is built from TRBV12-3 or TRBV12-4 and TRBJ1-1, with 7 bases fitting TRBD1. The CDR3 totals 15 residues. Trimming cost V 5 bases and J 3 bases; bases outside gene matches: 9. The CDR3 nucleotides are TGTGCCAGCAGTCACCCGAGAACAGGGGACACTGAAGCTTTCTTT. It encodes CASSHPRTGDTEAFF.